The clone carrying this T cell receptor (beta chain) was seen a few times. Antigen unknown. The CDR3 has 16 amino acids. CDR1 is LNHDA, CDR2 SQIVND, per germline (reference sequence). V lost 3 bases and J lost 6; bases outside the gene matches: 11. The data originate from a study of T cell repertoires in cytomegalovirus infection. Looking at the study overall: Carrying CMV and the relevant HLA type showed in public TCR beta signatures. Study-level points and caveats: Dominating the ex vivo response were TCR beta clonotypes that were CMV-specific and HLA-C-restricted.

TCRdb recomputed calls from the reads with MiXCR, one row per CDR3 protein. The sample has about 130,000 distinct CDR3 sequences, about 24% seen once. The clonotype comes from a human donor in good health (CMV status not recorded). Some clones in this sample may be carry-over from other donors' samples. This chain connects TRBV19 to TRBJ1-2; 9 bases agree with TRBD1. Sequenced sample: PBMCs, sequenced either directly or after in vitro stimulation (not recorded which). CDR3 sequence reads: CASSIFERQGVNGYTF. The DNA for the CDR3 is TGTGCCAGTAGTATTTTCGAGAGACAGGGGGTTAATGGCTACACCTTC.